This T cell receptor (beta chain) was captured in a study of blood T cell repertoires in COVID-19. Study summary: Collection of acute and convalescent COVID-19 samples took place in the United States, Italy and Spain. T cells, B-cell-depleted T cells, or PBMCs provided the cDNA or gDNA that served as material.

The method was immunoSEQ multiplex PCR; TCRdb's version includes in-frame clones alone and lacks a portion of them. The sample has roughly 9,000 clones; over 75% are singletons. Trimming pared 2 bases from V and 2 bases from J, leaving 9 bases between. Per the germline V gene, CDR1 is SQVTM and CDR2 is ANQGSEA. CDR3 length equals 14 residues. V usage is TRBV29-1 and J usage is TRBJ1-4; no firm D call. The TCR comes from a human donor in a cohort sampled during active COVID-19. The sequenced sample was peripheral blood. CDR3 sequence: CSVEYLSTNEKLFF. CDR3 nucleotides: TGCAGCGTTGAATATTTGTCGACTAATGAAAAACTGTTTTTT.